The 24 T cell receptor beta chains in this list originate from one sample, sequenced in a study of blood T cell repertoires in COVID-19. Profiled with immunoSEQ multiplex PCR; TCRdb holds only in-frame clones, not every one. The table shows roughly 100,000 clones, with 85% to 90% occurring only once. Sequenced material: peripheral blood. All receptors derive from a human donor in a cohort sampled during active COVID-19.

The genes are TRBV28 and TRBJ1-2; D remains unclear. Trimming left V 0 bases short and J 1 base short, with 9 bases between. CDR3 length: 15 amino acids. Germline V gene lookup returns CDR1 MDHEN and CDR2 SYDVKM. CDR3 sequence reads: CASSLWVDFNYGYTF. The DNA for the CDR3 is TGTGCCAGCAGTTTATGGGTCGACTTTAACTATGGCTACACCTTC.

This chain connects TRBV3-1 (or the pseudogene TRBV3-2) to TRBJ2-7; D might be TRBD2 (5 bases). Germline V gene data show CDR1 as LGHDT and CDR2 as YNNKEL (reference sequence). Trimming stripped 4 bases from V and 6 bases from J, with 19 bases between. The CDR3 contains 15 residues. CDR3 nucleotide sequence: TGTGCCAGCAGCCTCGGCGAAAGCGGTAAGGGCGAGCAGTACTTC. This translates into CASSLGESGKGEQYF.

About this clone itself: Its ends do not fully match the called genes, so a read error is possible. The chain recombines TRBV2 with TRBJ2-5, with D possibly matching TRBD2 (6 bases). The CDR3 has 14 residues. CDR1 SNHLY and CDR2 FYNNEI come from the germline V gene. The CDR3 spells CASTEGRLQETQYF. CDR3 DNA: TGTGCCAGCACTGAAGGGAGGTTACAAGAGACCCAGTACTTC.

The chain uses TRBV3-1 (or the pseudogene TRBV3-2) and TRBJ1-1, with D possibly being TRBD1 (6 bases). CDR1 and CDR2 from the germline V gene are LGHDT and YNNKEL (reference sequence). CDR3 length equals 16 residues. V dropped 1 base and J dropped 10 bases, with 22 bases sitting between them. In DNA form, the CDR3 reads TGTGCCAGCAGCCAAGTTGGGTCCACAGGGATCTACGGAGCTTTCTTT. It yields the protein CASSQVGSTGIYGAFF.

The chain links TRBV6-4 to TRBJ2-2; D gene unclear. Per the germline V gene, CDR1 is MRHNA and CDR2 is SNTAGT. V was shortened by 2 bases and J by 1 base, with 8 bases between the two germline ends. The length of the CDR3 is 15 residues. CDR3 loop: CASSDGQENTGELFF. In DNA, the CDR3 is TGTGCCAGCAGTGACGGGCAGGAGAACACCGGGGAGCTGTTTTTT.

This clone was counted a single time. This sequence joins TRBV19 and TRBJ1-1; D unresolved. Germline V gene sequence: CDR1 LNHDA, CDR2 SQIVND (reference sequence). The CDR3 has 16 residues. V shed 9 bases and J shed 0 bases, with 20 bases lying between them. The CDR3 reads CASRPSGRTVNTEAFF. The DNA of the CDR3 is TGTGCCAGCCGTCCGAGCGGGCGAACGGTGAACACTGAAGCTTTCTTT.

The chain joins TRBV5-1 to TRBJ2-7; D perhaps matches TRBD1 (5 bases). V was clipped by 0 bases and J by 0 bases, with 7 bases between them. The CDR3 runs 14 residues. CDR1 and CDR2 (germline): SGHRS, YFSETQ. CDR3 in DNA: TGCGCCAGCAGCTTGGAACAGGCCTCCTACGAGCAGTACTTC. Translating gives CASSLEQASYEQYF.

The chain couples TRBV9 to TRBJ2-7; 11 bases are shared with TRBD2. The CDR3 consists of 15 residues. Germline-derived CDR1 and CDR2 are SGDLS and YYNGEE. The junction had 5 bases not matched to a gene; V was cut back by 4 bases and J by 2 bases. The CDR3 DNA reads TGTGCCAGCAGCCAGACTAGCGGGACCACCTACGAGCAGTACTTC. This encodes CASSQTSGTTYEQYF.

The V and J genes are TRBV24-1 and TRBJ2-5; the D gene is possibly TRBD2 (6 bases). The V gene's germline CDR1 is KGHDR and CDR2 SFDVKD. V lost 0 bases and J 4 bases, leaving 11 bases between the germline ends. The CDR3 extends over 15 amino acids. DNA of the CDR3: TGTGCCACCAGTGATTTGGGGGGGTTGGGAGAGACCCAGTACTTC. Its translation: CATSDLGGLGETQYF.

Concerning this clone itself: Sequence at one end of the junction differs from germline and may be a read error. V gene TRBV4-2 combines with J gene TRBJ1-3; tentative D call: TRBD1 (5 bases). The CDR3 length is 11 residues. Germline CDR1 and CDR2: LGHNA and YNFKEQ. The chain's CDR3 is CASSDSFLPRF. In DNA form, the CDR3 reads TGTGCCAGCAGTGACAGTTTCCTCCCCCGATTT.

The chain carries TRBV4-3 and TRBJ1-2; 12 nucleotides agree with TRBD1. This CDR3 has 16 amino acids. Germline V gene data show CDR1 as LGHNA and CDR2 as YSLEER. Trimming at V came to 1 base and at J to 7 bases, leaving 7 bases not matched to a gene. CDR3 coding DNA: TGCGCCAGCAGCCAAGCCACGGGACAGGGGGCCGGTGGCTACACCTTC. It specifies CASSQATGQGAGGYTF.

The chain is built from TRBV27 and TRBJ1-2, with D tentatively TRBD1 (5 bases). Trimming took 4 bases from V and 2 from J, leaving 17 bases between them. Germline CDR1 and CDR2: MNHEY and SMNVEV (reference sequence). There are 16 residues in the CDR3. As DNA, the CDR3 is TGTGCCAGCAGTTCTAGGATGGGGGGAATAAACTATGGCTACACCTTC. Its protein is CASSSRMGGINYGYTF.

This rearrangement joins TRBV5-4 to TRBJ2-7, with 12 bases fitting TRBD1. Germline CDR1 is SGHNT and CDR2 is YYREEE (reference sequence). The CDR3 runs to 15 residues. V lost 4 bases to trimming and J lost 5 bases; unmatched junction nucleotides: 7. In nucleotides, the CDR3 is TGTGCCAGCAGCGGTCCCGGGACAGGGGGCGACGAGCAGTACTTC. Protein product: CASSGPGTGGDEQYF. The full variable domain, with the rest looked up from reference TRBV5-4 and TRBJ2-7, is ETGVTQSPTHLIKTRGQQVTLRCSSQSGHNTVSWYQQALGQGPQFIFQYYREEENGRGNFPPRFSGLQFPNYSSELNVNALELDDSALYLCASSGPGTGGDEQYFGPGTRLTVT.

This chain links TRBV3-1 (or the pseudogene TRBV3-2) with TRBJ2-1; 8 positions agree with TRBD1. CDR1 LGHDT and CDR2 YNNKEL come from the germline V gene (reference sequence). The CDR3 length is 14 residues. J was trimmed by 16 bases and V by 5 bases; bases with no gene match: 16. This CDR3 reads CASSGGQGVGGKFF. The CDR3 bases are TGTGCCAGCAGCGGCGGACAGGGTGTAGGGGGGAAATTCTTC.

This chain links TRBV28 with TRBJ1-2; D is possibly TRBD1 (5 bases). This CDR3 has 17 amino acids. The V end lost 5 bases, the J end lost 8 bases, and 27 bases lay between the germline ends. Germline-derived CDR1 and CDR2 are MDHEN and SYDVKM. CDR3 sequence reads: CASSPRPGVAPPRGYTF. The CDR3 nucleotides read TGTGCCAGCAGTCCCCGGCCGGGGGTCGCCCCCCCCCGGGGCTACACCTTC.

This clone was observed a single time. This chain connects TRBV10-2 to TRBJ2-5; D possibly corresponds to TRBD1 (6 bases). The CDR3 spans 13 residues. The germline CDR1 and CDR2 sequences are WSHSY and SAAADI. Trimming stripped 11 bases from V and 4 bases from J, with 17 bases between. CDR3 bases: TGCGCCGTTTCCCAGGGGATTGGAGAGACCCAGTACTTC. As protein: CAVSQGIGETQYF.

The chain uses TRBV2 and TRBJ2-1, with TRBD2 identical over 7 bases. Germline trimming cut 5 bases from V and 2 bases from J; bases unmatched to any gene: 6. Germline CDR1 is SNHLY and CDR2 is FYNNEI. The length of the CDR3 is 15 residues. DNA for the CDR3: TGTGCCAGCAGTAAGCGGGACGGCACCTACAATGAGCAGTTCTTC. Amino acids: CASSKRDGTYNEQFF.

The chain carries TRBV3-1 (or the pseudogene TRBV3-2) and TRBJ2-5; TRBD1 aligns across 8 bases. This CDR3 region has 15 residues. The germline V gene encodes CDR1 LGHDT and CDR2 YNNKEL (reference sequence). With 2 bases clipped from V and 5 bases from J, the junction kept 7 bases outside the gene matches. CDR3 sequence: CASSQYFTGGETQYF. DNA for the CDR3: TGTGCCAGCAGCCAATATTTTACAGGGGGGGAGACCCAGTACTTC.

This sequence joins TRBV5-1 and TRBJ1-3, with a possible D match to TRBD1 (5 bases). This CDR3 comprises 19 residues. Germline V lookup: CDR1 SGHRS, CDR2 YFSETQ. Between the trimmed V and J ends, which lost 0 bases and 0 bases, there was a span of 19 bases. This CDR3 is CASSLASGGATYSGNTIYF. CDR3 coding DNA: TGCGCCAGCAGCTTGGCATCCGGAGGGGCCACTTACTCTGGAAACACCATATATTTT.

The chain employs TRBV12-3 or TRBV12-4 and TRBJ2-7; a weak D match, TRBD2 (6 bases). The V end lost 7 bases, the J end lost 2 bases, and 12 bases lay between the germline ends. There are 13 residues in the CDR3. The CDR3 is CASKGGEAYEQYF. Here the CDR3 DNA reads TGTGCCAGCAAAGGAGGGGAAGCCTACGAGCAGTACTTC.

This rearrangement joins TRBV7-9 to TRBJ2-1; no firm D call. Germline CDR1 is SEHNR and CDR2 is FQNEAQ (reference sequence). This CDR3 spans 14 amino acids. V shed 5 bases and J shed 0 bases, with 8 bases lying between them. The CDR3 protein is CASSRSSSYNEQFF. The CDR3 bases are TGTGCCAGCAGCCGTAGCAGCTCCTACAATGAGCAGTTCTTC.

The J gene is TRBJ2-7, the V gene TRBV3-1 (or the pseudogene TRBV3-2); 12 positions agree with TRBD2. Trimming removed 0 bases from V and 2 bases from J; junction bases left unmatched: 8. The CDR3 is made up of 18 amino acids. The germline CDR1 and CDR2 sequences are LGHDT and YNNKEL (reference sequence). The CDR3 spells CASSQDKGLAGSPYEQYF. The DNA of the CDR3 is TGTGCCAGCAGCCAAGATAAGGGACTAGCGGGTTCTCCCTACGAGCAGTACTTC.

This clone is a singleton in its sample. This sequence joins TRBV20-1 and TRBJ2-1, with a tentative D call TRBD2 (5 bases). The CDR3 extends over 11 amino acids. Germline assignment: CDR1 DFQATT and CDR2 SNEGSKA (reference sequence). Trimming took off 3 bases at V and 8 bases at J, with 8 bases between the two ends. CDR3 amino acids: CSASGRHEQFF. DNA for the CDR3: TGCAGTGCTAGTGGGAGACATGAGCAGTTCTTC.

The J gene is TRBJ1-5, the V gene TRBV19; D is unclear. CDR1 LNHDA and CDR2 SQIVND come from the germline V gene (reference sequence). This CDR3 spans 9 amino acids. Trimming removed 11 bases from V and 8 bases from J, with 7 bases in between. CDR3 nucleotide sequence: TGTGCCGCCGGGGAGCCCCAGCATTTT. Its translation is CAAGEPQHF.